This T cell receptor (beta chain) was sequenced during a study of neoadjuvant nivolumab and ipilimumab in lung cancer. This CDR3 contains 12 residues. CDR1 LNHNV and CDR2 YYDKDF come from the germline V gene (reference sequence). Trimming shortened V by 4 bases and J by 5 bases, and 8 bases separated the two germline ends. Some clones are missing from TCRdb's copy, which holds only in-frame ones; the method was immunoSEQ multiplex PCR. The sample has about 7,000 clones, approximately 83% seen once; the top ten hold around 4.5%. Sequenced here: tumor tissue, sampled after neoadjuvant nivolumab, alone or with ipilimumab, at or shortly before surgery. This receptor was obtained from an adult with non-small cell lung cancer. The V and J genes are TRBV15 and TRBJ1-1, with D uncertain. Here the CDR3 DNA reads TGTGCCACCAGCAACGATGGGACTGAAGCTTTCTTT. Its translation: CATSNDGTEAFF. Filled out from reference TRBV15 and TRBJ1-1, the complete variable domain reads DAMVIQNPRYQVTQFGKPVTLSCSQTLNHNVMYWYQQKSSQAPKLLFHYYDKDFNNEADTPDNFQSRRPNTSFCFLDIRSPGLGDTAMYLCATSNDGTEAFFGQGTRLTVV.